Given below is one T cell receptor (beta chain) in context. Its antigen is not identified. These data belong to a study of cytomegalovirus exposure and HLA in healthy donors. Turning to the study itself: There were about 85 million unique TCRs (from HLA-typed donors) in an early data release.

With 60 Vbeta and 13 Jbeta primers, the PCR was carried out. The repertoire was sequenced with immunoSEQ multiplex PCR; TCRdb's copy has only in-frame clones and lacks some. The sample records some 200,000 clones, approximately 81% being singletons. The CDR3 has 17 amino acids. The germline CDR1 and CDR2 sequences are SGHRS and YFSETQ. Trimming took 1 base from V and 7 from J; bases not matched to a gene: 13. General study results and limits: TCR beta V- and J-gene trimming, according to a later analysis, was linked to a missense DCLRE1C variant. In vitro experiments confirmed that three CMV-associated chains were specific for CMV antigens. Previously analyzed data showed that most TCR beta V segments were productive at a frequency of about 90% or about 30%.

This chain joins TRBV5-1 and TRBJ1-4; TRBD1 agrees at 7 bases. This TCR came from a middle-aged man in good health and CMV-seronegative. The source material was PBMCs. The chain's CDR3 is CASSLRAPQGQAEKLFF. DNA for the CDR3: TGCGCCAGCAGCTTGAGAGCCCCACAGGGGCAAGCTGAAAAACTGTTTTTT.